A single sample is the source of the 9 T cell receptor beta chains below, sequenced in a study of blood T cell repertoires in COVID-19. The repertoire was sequenced with immunoSEQ multiplex PCR; TCRdb's copy has only in-frame clones and lacks some. The sample shows over 200,000 clones, about four fifths of them seen only once. Sequencing was done on a sample of PBMCs or T cells enriched from blood (not recorded which). The source is a woman between 50 and 59 years old with acute COVID-19.

Only one count was recorded for this clone. The chain uses TRBV30 and TRBJ2-5, with D hard to call. V was pared by 0 bases and J by 5 bases, with 13 bases between. This CDR3 is 14 amino acids long. Germline V CDR1 and CDR2: GTSNPN, SVGIG (reference sequence). The CDR3 sequence: CAWSVRSRPETQYF. For the CDR3, the DNA is TGTGCCTGGAGTGTTCGTTCGAGGCCGGAGACCCAGTACTTC.

V and J are TRBV21-1 and TRBJ2-7; TRBD1 is taken as the D call from the table, unchecked against the DNA. TRBV21-1 is reported as a pseudogene. The CDR3 covers 15 residues. Written as DNA, the CDR3 is TGTGCCAGCAGCAAAGTAGGCAGGGTGGAATACGAGCAGTACTTC. This gives the protein CASSKVGRVEYEQYF.

The chain joins TRBV6-5 to TRBJ2-5; D remains unclear. The V and J ends lost 9 bases and 5 bases respectively, with 7 bases between them. Looked up from germline, CDR1 is MNHEY and CDR2 is SVGAGI. The CDR3 totals 10 residues. CDR3 DNA: TGTGCCAGGCCTAGGGAGACCCAGTACTTC. Amino acids: CARPRETQYF.

The V gene is TRBV9, the J gene TRBJ1-3; no clear D gene. The V end was cut by 0 bases, the J end by 0 bases, with 4 bases between. This CDR3 region has 14 residues. The germline gives CDR1 SGDLS, CDR2 YYNGEE. CDR3 region: CASSVATSGNTIYF. CDR3 DNA: TGTGCCAGCAGCGTAGCTACCTCTGGAAACACCATATATTTT.

This clone is a singleton in its sample. The chain joins TRBV7-8 to TRBJ2-3, with D possibly TRBD2 on 6 matching bases. CDR3 length: 15 amino acids. Germline V lookup: CDR1 SGHVS, CDR2 FQNEAQ. With 1 base removed from V and 2 bases from J, the gap between germline ends came to 10 bases. The DNA for the CDR3 is TGTGCCAGCAGCTTAGTACTAGCCACCACAGATACGCAGTATTTT. As protein: CASSLVLATTDTQYF.

This chain links TRBV7-2 with TRBJ1-1; TRBD1 matches at 7 bases. This CDR3 is 15 amino acids long. V trimming: 5 bases; J trimming: 2 bases; junction bases outside the gene matches: 8. Germline CDR1 reads SGHTA; CDR2 reads FQGNSA. The CDR3 reads CASSAAEGGNTEAFF. The CDR3 nucleotides read TGTGCCAGCAGCGCTGCAGAAGGGGGCAACACTGAAGCTTTCTTT.

The chain links TRBV28 to TRBJ1-1; unclear D gene. Germline CDR1 MDHEN, CDR2 SYDVKM. The V and J ends lost 7 bases and 2 bases respectively, with 17 bases between them. The CDR3 consists of 15 residues. CDR3: CASTEATTGNTEAFF. In DNA, the CDR3 is TGTGCCAGCACCGAAGCTACGACGGGTAACACTGAAGCTTTCTTT.

The chain uses TRBV5-4 and TRBJ2-1, with 11 bases that match TRBD2. After removal of 0 bases from V and 8 bases from J, the junction contained 10 bases not matched to a gene. This CDR3 is 17 amino acids long. Germline CDR1 and CDR2: SGHNT and YYREEE (reference sequence). The CDR3: CASSLDGSSGGTHEQFF. CDR3 in DNA: TGTGCCAGCAGCTTGGATGGGTCTAGCGGGGGGACCCATGAGCAGTTCTTC.

Only one count was recorded for this clone. This rearrangement joins TRBV28 to TRBJ2-7; 11 nucleotides match TRBD1. Germline lookup yields CDR1 MDHEN and CDR2 SYDVKM. The V segment lost 4 bases and the J segment 2 bases; nucleotides outside the gene matches: 4. The CDR3 loop spans 15 amino acids. The CDR3 DNA is TGTGCCAGCAGTTCCGGACAGGGGGCAGCCTACGAGCAGTACTTC. Translating gives CASSSGQGAAYEQYF.